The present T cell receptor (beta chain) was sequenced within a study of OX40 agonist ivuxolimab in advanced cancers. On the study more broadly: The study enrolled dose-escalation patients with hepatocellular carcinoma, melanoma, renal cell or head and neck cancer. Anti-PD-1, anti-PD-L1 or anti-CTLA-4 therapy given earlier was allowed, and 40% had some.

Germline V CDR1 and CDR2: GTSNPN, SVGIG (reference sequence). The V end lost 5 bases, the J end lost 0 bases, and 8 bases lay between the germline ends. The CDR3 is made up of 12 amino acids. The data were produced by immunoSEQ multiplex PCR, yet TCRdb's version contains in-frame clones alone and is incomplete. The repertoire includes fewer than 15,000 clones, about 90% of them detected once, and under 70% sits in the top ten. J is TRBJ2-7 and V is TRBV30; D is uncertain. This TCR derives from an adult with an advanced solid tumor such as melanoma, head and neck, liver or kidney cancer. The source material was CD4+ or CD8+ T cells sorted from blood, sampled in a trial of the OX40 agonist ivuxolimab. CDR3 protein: CAWGPGSYEQYF. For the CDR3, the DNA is TGTGCCTGGGGGCCGGGCTCCTACGAGCAGTACTTC. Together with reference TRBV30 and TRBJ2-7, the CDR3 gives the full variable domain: SQTIHQWPATLVQPVGSPLSLECTVEGTSNPNLYWYRQAAGRGLQLLFYSVGIGQISSEVPQNLSASRPQDRQFILSSKKLLLSDSGFYLCAWGPGSYEQYFGPGTRLTVT.